This T cell receptor beta chain comes out of a study of early T cells in non-severe SARS-CoV-2 infection. Study overall: Alpha and beta chains were unpaired, from unsorted whole-blood bulk RNA.

This clonotype was seen a handful of times. The antigen is unknown. Study-level points and caveats: VDJdb matching, biased toward anti-spike CD8 responses, missed private and CD4 specificities.

Attachment of unique molecular identifiers to individual cDNA molecules was performed. TCRdb recomputed calls from the 5' RACE reads with MiXCR, one row per CDR3 protein. The repertoire consists of approximately 65,000 distinct CDR3 sequences, with 12% occurring once and the leading ten covering around 1.8%. V was clipped by 5 bases and J by 0 bases, with 14 bases between them. The CDR3 extends over 16 amino acids. Germline-derived CDR1 and CDR2 are SEHNR and FQNEAQ (reference sequence). This sequence was found in an adult who was a healthcare worker with PCR-confirmed SARS-CoV-2 infection or an uninfected control (not recorded which). Sequencing was performed on whole blood. The chain has TRBV7-9 and TRBJ1-3; D ambiguous. The chain's CDR3 is CASSPSLANSGNTIYF. The CDR3 nucleotides are TGTGCCAGCAGCCCCTCGTTGGCAAACTCTGGAAACACCATATATTTT.